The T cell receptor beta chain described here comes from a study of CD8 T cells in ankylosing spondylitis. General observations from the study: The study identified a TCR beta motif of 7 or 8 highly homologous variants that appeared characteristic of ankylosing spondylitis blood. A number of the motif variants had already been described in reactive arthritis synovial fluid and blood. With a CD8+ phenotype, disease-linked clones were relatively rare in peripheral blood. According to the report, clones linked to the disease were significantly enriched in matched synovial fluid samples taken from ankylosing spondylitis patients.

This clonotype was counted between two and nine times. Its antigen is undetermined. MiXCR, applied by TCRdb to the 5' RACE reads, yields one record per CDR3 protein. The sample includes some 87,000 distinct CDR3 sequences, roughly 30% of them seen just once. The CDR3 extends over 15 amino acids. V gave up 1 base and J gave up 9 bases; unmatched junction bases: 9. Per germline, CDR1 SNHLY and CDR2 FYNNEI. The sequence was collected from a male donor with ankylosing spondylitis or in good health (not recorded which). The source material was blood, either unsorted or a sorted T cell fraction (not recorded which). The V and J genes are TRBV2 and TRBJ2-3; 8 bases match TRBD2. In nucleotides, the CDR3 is TGTGCCAGCAGTGAAGGGGGACTAGGAATTCGAACGCAGTATTTT. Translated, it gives CASSEGGLGIRTQYF.